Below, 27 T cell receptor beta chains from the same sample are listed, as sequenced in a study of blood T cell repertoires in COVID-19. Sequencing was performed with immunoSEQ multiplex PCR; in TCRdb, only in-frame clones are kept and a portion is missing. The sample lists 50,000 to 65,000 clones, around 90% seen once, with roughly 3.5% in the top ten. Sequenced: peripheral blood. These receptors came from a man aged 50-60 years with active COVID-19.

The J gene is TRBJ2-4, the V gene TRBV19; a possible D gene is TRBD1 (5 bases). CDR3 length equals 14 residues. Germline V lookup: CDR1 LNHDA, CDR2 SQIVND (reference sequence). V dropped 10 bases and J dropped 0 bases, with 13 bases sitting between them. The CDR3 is CATRDRLAKNIQYF. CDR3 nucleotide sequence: TGTGCCACCCGAGACAGATTAGCCAAAAACATTCAGTACTTC.

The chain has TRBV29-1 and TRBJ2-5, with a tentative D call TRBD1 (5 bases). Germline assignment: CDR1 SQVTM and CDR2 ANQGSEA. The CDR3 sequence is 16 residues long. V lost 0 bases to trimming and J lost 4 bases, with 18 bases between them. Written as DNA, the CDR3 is TGCAGCGTTGAAGATCCAGGGTTACAAGCAAGAGAGACCCAGTACTTC. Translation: CSVEDPGLQARETQYF.

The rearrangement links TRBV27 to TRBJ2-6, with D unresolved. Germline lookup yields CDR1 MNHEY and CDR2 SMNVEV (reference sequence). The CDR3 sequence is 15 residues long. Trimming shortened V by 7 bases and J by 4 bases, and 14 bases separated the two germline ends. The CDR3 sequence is CASTPRLAGANVLTF. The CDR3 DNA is TGTGCCAGCACCCCAAGGTTAGCCGGGGCCAACGTCCTGACTTTC.

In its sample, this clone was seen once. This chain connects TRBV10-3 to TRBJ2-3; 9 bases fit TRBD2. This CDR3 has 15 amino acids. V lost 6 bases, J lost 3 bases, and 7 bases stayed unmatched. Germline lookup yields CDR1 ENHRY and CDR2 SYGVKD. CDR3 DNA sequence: TGTGCCATCAGCCGCCAGGCGGGGGGGACAGATACGCAGTATTTT. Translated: CAISRQAGGTDTQYF.

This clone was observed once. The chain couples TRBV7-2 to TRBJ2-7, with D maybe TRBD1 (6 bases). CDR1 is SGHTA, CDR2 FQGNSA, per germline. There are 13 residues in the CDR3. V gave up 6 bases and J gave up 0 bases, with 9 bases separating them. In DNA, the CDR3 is TGTGCCAGCAGACCAGGGGTCTCCTACGAGCAGTACTTC. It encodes CASRPGVSYEQYF.

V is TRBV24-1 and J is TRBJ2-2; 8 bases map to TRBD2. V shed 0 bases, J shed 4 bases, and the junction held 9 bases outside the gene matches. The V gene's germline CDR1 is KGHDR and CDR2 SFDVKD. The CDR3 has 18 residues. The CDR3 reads CATSDLSLGTSITGELFF. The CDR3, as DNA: TGTGCCACCAGTGATTTGTCCCTCGGGACTAGTATCACCGGGGAGCTGTTTTTT.

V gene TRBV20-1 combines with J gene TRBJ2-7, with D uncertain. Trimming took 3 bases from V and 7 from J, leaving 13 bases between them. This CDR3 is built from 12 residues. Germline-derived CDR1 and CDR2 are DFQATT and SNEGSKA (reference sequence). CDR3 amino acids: CSASTSLVEQYF. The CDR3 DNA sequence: TGCAGTGCTAGTACCAGTCTGGTGGAGCAGTACTTC.

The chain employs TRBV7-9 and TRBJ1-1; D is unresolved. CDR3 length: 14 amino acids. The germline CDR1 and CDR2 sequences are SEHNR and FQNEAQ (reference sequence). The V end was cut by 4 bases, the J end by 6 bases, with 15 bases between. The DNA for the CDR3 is TGTGCCAGCAGCTATCCCGGGTCTGGTGCTGAAGCTTTCTTT. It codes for CASSYPGSGAEAFF.

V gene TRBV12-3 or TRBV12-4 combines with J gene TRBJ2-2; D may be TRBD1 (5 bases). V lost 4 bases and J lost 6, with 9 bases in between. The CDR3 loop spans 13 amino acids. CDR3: CASSSGYAGELFF. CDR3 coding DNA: TGTGCCAGCAGTTCAGGGTATGCCGGGGAGCTGTTTTTT.

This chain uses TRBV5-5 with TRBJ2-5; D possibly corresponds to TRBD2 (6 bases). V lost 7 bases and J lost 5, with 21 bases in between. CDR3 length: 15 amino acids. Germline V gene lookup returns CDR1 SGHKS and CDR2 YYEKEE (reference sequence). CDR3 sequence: CASFSRRGNDETQYF. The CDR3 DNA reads TGTGCCAGCTTTTCCCGTCGGGGGAACGACGAGACCCAGTACTTC.

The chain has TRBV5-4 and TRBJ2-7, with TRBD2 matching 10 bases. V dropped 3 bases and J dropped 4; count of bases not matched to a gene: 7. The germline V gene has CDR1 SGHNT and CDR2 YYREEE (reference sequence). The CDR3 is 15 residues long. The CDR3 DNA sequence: TGTGCCAGCAGCTCTGGGACTAGCGCGCAATACGAGCAGTACTTC. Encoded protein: CASSSGTSAQYEQYF. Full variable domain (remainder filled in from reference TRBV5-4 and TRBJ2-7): ETGVTQSPTHLIKTRGQQVTLRCSSQSGHNTVSWYQQALGQGPQFIFQYYREEENGRGNFPPRFSGLQFPNYSSELNVNALELDDSALYLCASSSGTSAQYEQYFGPGTRLTVT.

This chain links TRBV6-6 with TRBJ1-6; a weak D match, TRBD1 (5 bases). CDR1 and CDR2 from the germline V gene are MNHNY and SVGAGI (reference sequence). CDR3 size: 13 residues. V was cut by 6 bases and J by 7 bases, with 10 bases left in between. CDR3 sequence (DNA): TGTGCCAGCAGCACAACAGGAAATTCACCCCTCCACTTT. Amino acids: CASSTTGNSPLHF.

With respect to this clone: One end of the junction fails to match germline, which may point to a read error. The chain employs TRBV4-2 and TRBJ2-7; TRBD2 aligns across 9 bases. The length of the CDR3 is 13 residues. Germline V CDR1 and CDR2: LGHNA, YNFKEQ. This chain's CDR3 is CASSQDGLAGWDF. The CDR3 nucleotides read TGTGCCAGCAGCCAAGATGGTCTAGCGGGGTGGGACTTC.

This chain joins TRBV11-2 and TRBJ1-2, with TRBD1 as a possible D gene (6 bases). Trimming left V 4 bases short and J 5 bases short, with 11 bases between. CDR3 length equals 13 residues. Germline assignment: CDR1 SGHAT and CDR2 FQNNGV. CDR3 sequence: CASSSTGPYGYTF. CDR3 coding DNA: TGTGCCAGCAGCTCGACAGGTCCATATGGCTACACCTTC.

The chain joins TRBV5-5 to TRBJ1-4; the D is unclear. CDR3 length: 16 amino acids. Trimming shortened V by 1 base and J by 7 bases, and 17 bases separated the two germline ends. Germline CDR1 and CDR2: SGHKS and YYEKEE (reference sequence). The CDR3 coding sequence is TGTGCCAGCAGCTTGTTTCCGGTGGTGAGCGGTGAAAAACTGTTTTTT. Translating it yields CASSLFPVVSGEKLFF.

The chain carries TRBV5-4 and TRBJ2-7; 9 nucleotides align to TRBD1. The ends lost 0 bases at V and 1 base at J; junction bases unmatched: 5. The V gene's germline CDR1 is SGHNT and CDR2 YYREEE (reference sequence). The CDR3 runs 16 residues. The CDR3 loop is CASSLAGTGPSYEQYF. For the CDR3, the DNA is TGTGCCAGCAGCTTGGCCGGGACAGGGCCTTCCTACGAGCAGTACTTC.

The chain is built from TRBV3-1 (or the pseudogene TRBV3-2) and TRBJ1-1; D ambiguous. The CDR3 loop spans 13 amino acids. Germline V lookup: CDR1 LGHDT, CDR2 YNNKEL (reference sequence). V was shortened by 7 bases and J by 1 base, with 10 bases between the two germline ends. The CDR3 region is CASKTGRNTEAFF. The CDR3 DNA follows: TGTGCCAGCAAAACGGGGAGGAACACTGAAGCTTTCTTT.

CDR3 nucleotides: TGTGCCAGCAGCTTAGGAAGGGGAATCCAAGAGACCCAGTACTTC. It translates to CASSLGRGIQETQYF. The J gene is TRBJ2-5, the V gene TRBV7-6, with a weak D call TRBD1 (5 bases). This CDR3 is built from 15 residues. Germline V lookup: CDR1 SGHVS, CDR2 FNYEAQ. Trimming pared 1 base from V and 1 base from J, leaving 10 bases between.

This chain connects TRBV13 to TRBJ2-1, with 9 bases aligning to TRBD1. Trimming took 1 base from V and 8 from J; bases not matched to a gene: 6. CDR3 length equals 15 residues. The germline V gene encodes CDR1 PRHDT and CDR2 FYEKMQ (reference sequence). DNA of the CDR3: TGTGCCAGCAGCTTAGCCGGGACAGGGCGATATGAGCAGTTCTTC. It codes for CASSLAGTGRYEQFF.

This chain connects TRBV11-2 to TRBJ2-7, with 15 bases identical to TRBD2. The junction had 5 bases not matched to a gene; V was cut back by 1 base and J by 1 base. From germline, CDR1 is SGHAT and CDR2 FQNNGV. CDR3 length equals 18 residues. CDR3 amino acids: CASSLARGLAGGSYEQYF. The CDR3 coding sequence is TGTGCCAGCAGCTTAGCCAGGGGACTAGCGGGGGGATCCTACGAGCAGTACTTC.

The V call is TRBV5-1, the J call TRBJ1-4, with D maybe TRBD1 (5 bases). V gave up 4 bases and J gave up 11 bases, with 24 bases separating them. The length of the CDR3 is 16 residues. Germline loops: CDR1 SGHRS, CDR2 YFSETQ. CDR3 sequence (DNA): TGCGCCAGCAGCATCGGGGGTAGGGCTTTTAATGGGAAACTGTTTTTT. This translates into CASSIGGRAFNGKLFF.

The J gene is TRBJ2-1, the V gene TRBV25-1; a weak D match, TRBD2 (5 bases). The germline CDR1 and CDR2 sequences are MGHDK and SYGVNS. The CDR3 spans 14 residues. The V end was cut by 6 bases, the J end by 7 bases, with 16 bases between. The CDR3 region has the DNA TGTGCCAGCAGCCCTTTCCCGGGGTCAAATGAGCAGTTCTTC. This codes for CASSPFPGSNEQFF.

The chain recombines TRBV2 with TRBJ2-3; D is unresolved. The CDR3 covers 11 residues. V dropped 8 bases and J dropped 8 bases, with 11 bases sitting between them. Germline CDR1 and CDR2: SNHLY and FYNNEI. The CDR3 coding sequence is TGTGCCAGCTCCCTAACGGGTACGCAGTATTTT. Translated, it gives CASSLTGTQYF.

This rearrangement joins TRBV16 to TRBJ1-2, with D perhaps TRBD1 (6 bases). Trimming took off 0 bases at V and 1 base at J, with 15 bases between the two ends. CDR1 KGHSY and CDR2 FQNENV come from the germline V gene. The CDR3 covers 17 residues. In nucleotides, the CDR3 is TGTGCCAGCAGCCAATCGATGAGGGACACTAGTAACTATGGCTACACCTTC. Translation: CASSQSMRDTSNYGYTF.

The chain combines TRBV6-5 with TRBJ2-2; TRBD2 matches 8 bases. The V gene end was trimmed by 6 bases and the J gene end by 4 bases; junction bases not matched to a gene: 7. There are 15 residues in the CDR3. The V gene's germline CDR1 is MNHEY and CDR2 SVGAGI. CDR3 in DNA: TGTGCCAGCAGGGCCGGGACTAGTGGCACCGGGGAGCTGTTTTTT. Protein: CASRAGTSGTGELFF.

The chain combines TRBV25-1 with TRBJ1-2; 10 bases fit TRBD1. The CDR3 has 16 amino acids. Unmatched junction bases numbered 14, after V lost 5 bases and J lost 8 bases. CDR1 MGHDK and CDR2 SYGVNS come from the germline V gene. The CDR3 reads CASSSLGSGTGDGYTF. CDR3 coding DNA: TGTGCCAGCAGTTCGTTGGGTTCCGGGACAGGGGACGGCTACACCTTC.

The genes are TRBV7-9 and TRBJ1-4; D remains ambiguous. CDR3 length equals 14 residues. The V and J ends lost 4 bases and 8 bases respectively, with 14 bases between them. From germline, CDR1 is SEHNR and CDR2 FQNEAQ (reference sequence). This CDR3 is CASSSLREWEKLFF. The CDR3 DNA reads TGTGCCAGCAGCTCTCTTAGGGAGTGGGAAAAACTGTTTTTT.